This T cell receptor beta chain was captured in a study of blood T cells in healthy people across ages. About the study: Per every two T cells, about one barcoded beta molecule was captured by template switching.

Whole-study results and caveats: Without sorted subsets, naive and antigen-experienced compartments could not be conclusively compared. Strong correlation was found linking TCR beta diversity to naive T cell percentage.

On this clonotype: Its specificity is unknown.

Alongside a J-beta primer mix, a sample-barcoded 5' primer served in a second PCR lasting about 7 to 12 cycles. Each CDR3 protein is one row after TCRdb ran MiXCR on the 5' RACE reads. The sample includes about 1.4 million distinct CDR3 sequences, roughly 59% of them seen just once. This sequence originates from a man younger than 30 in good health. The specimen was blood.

CDR3 in DNA: TGTGCCAGCAGCCAAGATGAGAACACCTATGGCTACACCTTC. It yields the protein CASSQDENTYGYTF. V and J are TRBV4-2 and TRBJ1-2; D gene unclear. V lost 0 bases to trimming and J lost 4 bases, with 9 bases between them. The CDR3 is 14 amino acids. The V gene's germline CDR1 is LGHNA and CDR2 YNFKEQ.